These 7 T cell receptor beta chains originate from one sample sequenced in a study of sequential checkpoint blockade in melanoma. Stated treatment: randomized to nivolumab then ipilimumab (arm A) or the reverse (arm B). The table came from immunoSEQ multiplex PCR; TCRdb's copy has only in-frame clones and leaves some out. The sample carries over 20,000 clones, around 70% recorded once. The sequences come from CD8+ T cells sorted from blood (inferred from file names), collected from a patient given nivolumab and ipilimumab in sequence. These receptors were obtained from a human donor with melanoma.

The chain is built from TRBV13 and TRBJ2-2; TRBD1 is a possible D gene (5 bases). The CDR3 runs 13 residues. The V end was cut by 4 bases, the J end by 4 bases, with 7 bases between. Germline loops: CDR1 PRHDT, CDR2 FYEKMQ (reference sequence). Written as DNA, the CDR3 is TGTGCCAGCAGCTGGACAAGCACCGGGGAGCTGTTTTTT. Amino acids: CASSWTSTGELFF.

The chain's CDR3 is CASSPTGGREQFF. The CDR3 nucleotides read TGTGCCAGCTCCCCGACAGGGGGCCGTGAGCAGTTCTTC. The J gene is TRBJ2-1, the V gene TRBV7-3, with TRBD1 identical over 10 bases. The CDR3 loop spans 13 amino acids. In germline, CDR1 is SGHTA, CDR2 FQGTGA. Unmatched junction bases numbered 7, after V lost 8 bases and J lost 9 bases.

This clone was seen a single time. This chain joins TRBV7-2 and TRBJ2-3, with TRBD1 matching over 11 bases. The V gene end was trimmed by 5 bases and the J gene end by 0 bases; junction bases not matched to a gene: 7. This CDR3 comprises 17 residues. Per germline, CDR1 SGHTA and CDR2 FQGNSA. The CDR3 spells CASSLDRGLPSTDTQYF. As DNA, the CDR3 is TGTGCCAGCAGCCTGGACAGGGGGCTTCCTAGCACAGATACGCAGTATTTT.

The V gene is TRBV12-5, the J gene TRBJ2-5; 10 nucleotides align to TRBD1. V dropped 1 base and J dropped 1; count of bases not matched to a gene: 3. The CDR3 extends over 16 amino acids. Looked up from germline, CDR1 is LGHNT and CDR2 is FRNRAP. The CDR3 DNA reads as TGTGCTAGTGGTTTGGGGACAGGGGGGGTCCAAGAGACCCAGTACTTC. It codes for CASGLGTGGVQETQYF.

The CDR3 DNA sequence: TGTGCCAGCAGCCCCCCAGAGGCATACTACGAGCAGTACTTC. Amino acids: CASSPPEAYYEQYF. The chain has TRBV7-2 and TRBJ2-7; no firm D call. V gave up 5 bases and J gave up 3 bases, with 14 bases separating them. Germline assignment: CDR1 SGHTA and CDR2 FQGNSA. This CDR3 contains 14 residues.

This chain connects TRBV27 to TRBJ2-1; a possible D gene is TRBD2 (6 bases). The CDR3 totals 15 residues. Germline loops: CDR1 MNHEY, CDR2 SMNVEV (reference sequence). Trimming removed 5 bases from V and 7 bases from J, with 18 bases in between. CDR3 nucleotide sequence: TGTGCCAGCAGTCCTGGACTGGAGGGGTGGAATGAGCAGTTCTTC. It translates to CASSPGLEGWNEQFF.

The V and J genes are TRBV19 and TRBJ2-2; D might be TRBD1 (6 bases). The germline V gene encodes CDR1 LNHDA and CDR2 SQIVND (reference sequence). V was cut by 1 base and J by 8 bases, with 11 bases left in between. There are 14 residues in the CDR3. The CDR3 region has the DNA TGTGCCAGTAGTATAGCACAGGGTGCTGGGGAGCTGTTTTTT. This gives the protein CASSIAQGAGELFF.